Below, 24 T cell receptor beta chains from the same sample are listed, as sequenced in a study of T cell responses to AZD1222 COVID-19 vaccine. The data were produced by immunoSEQ multiplex PCR, yet TCRdb's version contains in-frame clones alone and is incomplete. The table lists about 84,000 clones, 70% to 90% of them singletons. Sequences were derived from peripheral blood, sampled on day 0 of AZD1222 vaccination. These receptors all come from an adult in good health.

The CDR3 loop reads CASSHRLGYGYTF. The CDR3 bases are TGTGCCAGCAGCCATAGACTGGGTTATGGCTACACCTTC. The rearrangement joins TRBV7-2 to TRBJ1-2; the D is unclear. Trimming pared 5 bases from V and 5 bases from J, leaving 12 bases between. The CDR3 has 13 amino acids. The germline gives CDR1 SGHTA, CDR2 FQGNSA.

Note on this clone: In the same sample, other DNA sequences code for this CDR3. The V gene is TRBV27, the J gene TRBJ2-3; 10 nucleotides match TRBD1. Germline CDR1 reads MNHEY; CDR2 reads SMNVEV (reference sequence). Unmatched junction bases numbered 7, after V lost 5 bases and J lost 5 bases. This CDR3 has 15 residues. The CDR3 loop reads CASSPRQGAGDTQYF. The DNA for the CDR3 is TGTGCCAGCAGTCCCAGACAGGGGGCCGGAGATACGCAGTATTTT.

The rearrangement uses TRBV9 and TRBJ1-1, with D possibly TRBD1 on 6 matching bases. V shed 3 bases and J shed 0 bases, with 15 bases lying between them. The CDR3 is 16 amino acids. Germline V gene sequence: CDR1 SGDLS, CDR2 YYNGEE. The CDR3, as DNA: TGTGCCAGCAGCGCCCGGGGTGGACAGATGAACACTGAAGCTTTCTTT. Its protein is CASSARGGQMNTEAFF.

This clone was counted a single time. CDR3 region: CASASGAEYEQYF. CDR3 nucleotides: TGTGCCAGCGCCTCAGGGGCTGAGTACGAGCAGTACTTC. The V call is TRBV7-8, the J call TRBJ2-7, with D perhaps matching TRBD1 (6 bases). The germline V and J ends were trimmed by 8 bases and 4 bases, with 15 bases remaining between them. The V gene's germline CDR1 is SGHVS and CDR2 FQNEAQ. The CDR3 is made up of 13 amino acids.

The chain uses TRBV18 and TRBJ2-2, with a possible D match to TRBD2 (5 bases). This CDR3 spans 15 amino acids. V was trimmed by 6 bases and J by 5 bases, leaving 16 bases between them. Germline CDR1 and CDR2: KGHSH and LQKENI. The CDR3 loop is CASSFLSTGTGELFF. In DNA form, the CDR3 reads TGTGCCAGCTCTTTTCTCTCAACGGGGACCGGGGAGCTGTTTTTT.

This chain joins TRBV19 and TRBJ1-2; D gene unclear. CDR3 length: 14 amino acids. V shed 7 bases and J shed 8 bases, with 20 bases lying between them. Looked up from germline, CDR1 is LNHDA and CDR2 is SQIVND (reference sequence). CDR3 DNA: TGTGCCAGTACTCCCCGGGAGGCAGGAAGGGGCTACACCTTC. Amino acid sequence: CASTPREAGRGYTF.

V usage is TRBV30 and J usage is TRBJ1-1; a possible D gene is TRBD1 (5 bases). Germline V gives CDR1 GTSNPN, CDR2 SVGIG (reference sequence). Trimming left V 7 bases short and J 0 bases short, with 15 bases between. This CDR3 contains 14 residues. The CDR3, as DNA: TGTGCCTCGGGGGGGGTGGGAATGAACACTGAAGCTTTCTTT. It is translated as CASGGVGMNTEAFF.

V and J are TRBV19 and TRBJ2-2; 13 positions agree with TRBD2. Germline lookup yields CDR1 LNHDA and CDR2 SQIVND (reference sequence). The trim removed 7 bases at V and 4 bases at J, leaving 6 bases unmatched. CDR3 size: 16 residues. The CDR3 coding sequence is TGTGCCAGTAACCCGACTAGCGGGAGGCCCACCGGGGAGCTGTTTTTT. It specifies CASNPTSGRPTGELFF. Based on the CDR3 plus reference TRBV19 and TRBJ2-2, the full variable domain is DGGITQSPKYLFRKEGQNVTLSCEQNLNHDAMYWYRQDPGQGLRLIYYSQIVNDFQKGDIAEGYSVSREKKESFPLTVTSAQKNPTAFYLCASNPTSGRPTGELFFGEGSRLTVL.

V gene TRBV10-3 combines with J gene TRBJ2-4, with 7 bases matching TRBD1. This CDR3 has 13 residues. Germline V gene lookup returns CDR1 ENHRY and CDR2 SYGVKD. V lost 3 bases, J lost 6 bases, and 2 bases stayed unmatched. The CDR3 DNA sequence: TGTGCCATCAGTGAAGGGACAGTAAACATTCAGTACTTC. This sequence encodes CAISEGTVNIQYF.

The chain recombines TRBV25-1 with TRBJ1-2, with D possibly being TRBD1 (5 bases). Germline V gene lookup returns CDR1 MGHDK and CDR2 SYGVNS. V lost 6 bases, J lost 4 bases, and 12 bases lay in between. CDR3 length: 13 amino acids. The CDR3 spells CASRRDFGYGYTF. The CDR3 nucleotides read TGTGCCAGCAGGCGGGACTTTGGCTATGGCTACACCTTC.

The gene calls are TRBV4-3 and TRBJ1-2, with D possibly TRBD1 on 6 matching bases. Deletions cut 0 bases from V and 5 bases from J, with 19 bases between. Germline CDR1 and CDR2: LGHNA and YSLEER. The CDR3 runs 17 residues. The CDR3 sequence is CASSQDGRTAGWYGYTF. DNA of the CDR3: TGCGCCAGCAGCCAAGATGGTAGGACAGCCGGCTGGTATGGCTACACCTTC.

This chain links TRBV5-1 with TRBJ1-5, with a possible D match to TRBD1 (5 bases). The CDR3 covers 14 residues. CDR1 and CDR2 (germline): SGHRS, YFSETQ. V lost 1 base to trimming and J lost 7 bases, with 12 bases between them. CDR3 loop: CASSLSGGGQPQHF. The DNA of the CDR3 is TGCGCCAGCAGCTTGTCCGGCGGGGGACAGCCCCAGCATTTT.

This clone occurred once. V usage is TRBV6-5 and J usage is TRBJ1-2; 7 nucleotides align to TRBD1. The CDR3 is 12 amino acids. Germline lookup yields CDR1 MNHEY and CDR2 SVGAGI. Trimming at V came to 6 bases and at J to 4 bases, leaving 2 bases not matched to a gene. CDR3 bases: TGTGCCAGCAGCAGGACAGGCTATGGCTACACCTTC. This gives the protein CASSRTGYGYTF.

The chain carries TRBV24-1 and TRBJ1-2; maybe TRBD1 (5 bases). Germline V gives CDR1 KGHDR, CDR2 SFDVKD. The CDR3 is 14 amino acids. V was trimmed by 8 bases and J by 6 bases, leaving 18 bases between them. The CDR3 sequence is CATTSGRWGDGYTF. The CDR3 nucleotides read TGTGCCACCACCTCAGGGAGGTGGGGTGATGGCTACACCTTC.

The J gene is TRBJ1-4, the V gene TRBV7-9; D is unresolved. The CDR3 is made up of 14 amino acids. Per the germline V gene, CDR1 is SEHNR and CDR2 is FQNEAQ (reference sequence). The germline V and J ends were trimmed by 4 bases and 0 bases, with 6 bases remaining between them. The chain's CDR3 is CASSSSATNEKLFF. Written as DNA, the CDR3 is TGTGCCAGCAGCTCCTCTGCAACTAATGAAAAACTGTTTTTT.

The chain is built from TRBV13 and TRBJ1-6; 10 bases map to TRBD1. The germline CDR1 and CDR2 sequences are PRHDT and FYEKMQ (reference sequence). CDR3 length equals 15 residues. J gave up 9 bases and V 3 bases, and 5 bases lay outside the gene matches. This chain's CDR3 is CASSFDRGLVSPLHF. The CDR3 DNA follows: TGTGCCAGCAGCTTTGACAGGGGGCTGGTTTCACCCCTCCACTTT.

The gene calls are TRBV6-5 and TRBJ1-5, with 8 bases matching TRBD1. CDR1 is MNHEY and CDR2 is SVGAGI in the germline V gene. With V trimmed by 2 bases and J by 7 bases, 4 bases remained unmatched. The CDR3 extends over 14 amino acids. CDR3 protein: CASSYGQGRQPQHF. The CDR3 nucleotides read TGTGCCAGCAGTTACGGACAGGGTAGGCAGCCCCAGCATTTT.

The chain couples TRBV10-1 to TRBJ2-7; D is uncertain. Trimming removed 2 bases at V and 1 base at J, with 6 bases between. This CDR3 is built from 13 residues. Germline V lookup: CDR1 WNHNN, CDR2 SYGVQD (reference sequence). CDR3: CASSEPGSYEQYF. As DNA, the CDR3 is TGCGCCAGCAGTGAGCCGGGTTCCTACGAGCAGTACTTC.

As for this clone: Relative to the germline gene, one junction end is altered; a read error may explain this. This rearrangement joins TRBV2 to TRBJ2-7, with TRBD1 matching over 9 bases. The CDR3 loop spans 14 amino acids. The germline gives CDR1 SNHLY, CDR2 FYNNEI. CDR3 in amino acids: CASREGTGSYEQYF. The CDR3 DNA reads TGTGCCAGCCGTGAGGGGACAGGGTCCTACGAGCAGTACTTC.

The V call is TRBV6-5, the J call TRBJ1-2; no reliable D call. V was trimmed by 5 bases and J by 4 bases, leaving 11 bases between them. The germline CDR1 and CDR2 sequences are MNHEY and SVGAGI. This CDR3 region has 13 residues. In DNA, the CDR3 is TGTGCCAGCAGTCCTGCAGACCGCTATGGCTACACCTTC. This sequence encodes CASSPADRYGYTF.

V usage is TRBV7-8 and J usage is TRBJ1-2; 9 positions agree with TRBD1. Germline V CDR1 and CDR2: SGHVS, FQNEAQ. Trimming cost V 5 bases and J 2 bases; bases outside gene matches: 9. The length of the CDR3 is 16 residues. Here the CDR3 DNA reads TGTGCCAGCAGCCCGCTTACCGGACAGGGGAACTATGGCTACACCTTC. It translates to CASSPLTGQGNYGYTF.

V is TRBV3-1 (or the pseudogene TRBV3-2) and J is TRBJ1-4; TRBD1 is a possible D gene (5 bases). Trimming took off 2 bases at V and 11 bases at J, with 6 bases between the two ends. Germline V gene sequence: CDR1 LGHDT, CDR2 YNNKEL (reference sequence). This CDR3 comprises 11 residues. DNA of the CDR3: TGTGCCAGCAGCCAAAAGGGGAAACTGTTTTTT. Residues: CASSQKGKLFF.

The chain has TRBV2 and TRBJ2-7, with TRBD2 as a possible D gene (6 bases). Germline-derived CDR1 and CDR2 are SNHLY and FYNNEI. The V gene lost 10 bases and the J gene lost 2 bases, with 15 bases spanning the gap. The CDR3 is 13 residues long. The CDR3 is CATSGQIPYEQYF. The CDR3 nucleotides are TGTGCCACGAGCGGGCAAATACCCTACGAGCAGTACTTC.

V is TRBV6-5 and J is TRBJ1-5; no clear D. Trimming pared 5 bases from V and 9 bases from J, leaving 11 bases between. The CDR3 is made up of 12 amino acids. CDR1 is MNHEY, CDR2 SVGAGI, per germline. The CDR3 region is CASSPSSVPQHF. CDR3 nucleotides: TGTGCCAGCAGTCCCAGTTCTGTGCCCCAGCATTTT.